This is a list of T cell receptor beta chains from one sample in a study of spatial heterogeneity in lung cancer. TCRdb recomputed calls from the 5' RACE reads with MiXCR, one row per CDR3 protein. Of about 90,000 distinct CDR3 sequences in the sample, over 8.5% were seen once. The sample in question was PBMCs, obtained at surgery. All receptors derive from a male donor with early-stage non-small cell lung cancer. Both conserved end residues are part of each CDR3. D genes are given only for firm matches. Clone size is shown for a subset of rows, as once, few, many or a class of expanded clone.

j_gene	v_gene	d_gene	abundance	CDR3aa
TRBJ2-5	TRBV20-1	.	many	CSARVQGRSETQYF
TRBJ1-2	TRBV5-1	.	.	CASSYRQASYGYTF
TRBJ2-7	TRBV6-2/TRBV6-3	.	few	CASSSGPWRGSYEQYF
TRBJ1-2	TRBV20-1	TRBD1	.	CSGTGGTYGYTF
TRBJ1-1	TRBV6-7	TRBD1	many	CASRPTPGGELNTEAFF
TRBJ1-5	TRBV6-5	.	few	CASSYSGGKPQHF
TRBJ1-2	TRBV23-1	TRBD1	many	CASSQSGQGAPFTF
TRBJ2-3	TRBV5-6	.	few	CASSLDLGDTQYF
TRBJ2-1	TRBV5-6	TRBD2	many	CASSLGLAGAYNEQFF
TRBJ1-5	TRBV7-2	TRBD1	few	CASRSDRGVAPQHF
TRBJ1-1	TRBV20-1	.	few	CSARRQIPTEAFF
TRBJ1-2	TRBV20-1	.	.	CGLQAKLHGYTF
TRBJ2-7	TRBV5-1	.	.	CASSLNRGGYEQYF
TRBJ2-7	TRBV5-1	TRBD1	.	CASSLGQGQYEQYF
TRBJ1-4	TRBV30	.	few	CAWTRGNSDEKLFF
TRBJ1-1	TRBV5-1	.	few	CASSFEDNTEAFF
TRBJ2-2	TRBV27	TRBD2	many	CASSPRLAGGRTGELFF
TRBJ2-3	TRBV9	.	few	CASSVEAYPSTDTQYF
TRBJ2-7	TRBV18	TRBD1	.	CASSPPRTGGSYEQYF
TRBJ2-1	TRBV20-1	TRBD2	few	CSADRIGLAGVNEQFF
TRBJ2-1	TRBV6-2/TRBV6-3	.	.	CASSSNRELITEQFF
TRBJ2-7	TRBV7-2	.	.	CASSLDWGEQYF
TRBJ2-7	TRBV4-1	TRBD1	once	CASSQEQGISEQYF
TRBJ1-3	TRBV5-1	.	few	CASSLGQSSGNTIYF
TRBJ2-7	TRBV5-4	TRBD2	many	CASSLFGLAGYAYEQYF
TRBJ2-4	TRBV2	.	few	CASSEDTKNIQYF
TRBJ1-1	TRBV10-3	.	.	CAISESYNLNEAFF
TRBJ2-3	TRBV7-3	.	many	CASSLMVGGAGTQYF
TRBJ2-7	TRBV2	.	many	CASSVSSEQYF
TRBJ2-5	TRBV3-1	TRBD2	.	CASSPGLDGTQYF
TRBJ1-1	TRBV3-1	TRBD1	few	CASSRPGTGGWNTEAFF
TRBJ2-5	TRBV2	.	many	CASLESTLGTQYF
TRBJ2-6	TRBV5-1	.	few	CASSLDRTPSLSTF
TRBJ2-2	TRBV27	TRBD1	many	CASRGTAAGTGELFF
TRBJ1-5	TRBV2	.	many	CASSEEERENQPQHF
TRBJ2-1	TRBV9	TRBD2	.	CASSVSGMGYNEQFF
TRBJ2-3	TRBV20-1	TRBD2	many	CSASGGAETQYF
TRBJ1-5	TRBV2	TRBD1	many	CASSDWTGGYNQPQHF
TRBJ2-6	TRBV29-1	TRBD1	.	CSVGQGVGGANVLTF
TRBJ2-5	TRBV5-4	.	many	CASSLVSDQETQYF
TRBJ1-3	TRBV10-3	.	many	CAIKDTSAGNTIYF